This TCR beta chain appears in the sequencing data of a study of blood T cell repertoires in COVID-19. Study context: COVID-19 samples collected from the United States, Italy and Spain covered acute and convalescent phases.

Germline-derived CDR1 and CDR2 are ENHRY and SYGVKD. V was pared by 5 bases and J by 1 base, with 2 bases of the junction left unmatched. This CDR3 contains 14 residues. The protocol was immunoSEQ multiplex PCR, while the TCRdb copy is restricted to in-frame clones and leaves out a portion. The sample includes about 99,000 clones, approximately 90% of them seen just once. Sequencing was carried out using peripheral blood. The origin of this receptor is a woman of 80 years or more in a cohort sampled during active COVID-19. The rearrangement uses TRBV10-3 and TRBJ1-2, with 9 bases lining up with TRBD1. CDR3 in amino acids: CAISRGQGNYGYTF. The CDR3 nucleotides are TGTGCCATCAGTCGGGGACAGGGTAACTATGGCTACACCTTC.